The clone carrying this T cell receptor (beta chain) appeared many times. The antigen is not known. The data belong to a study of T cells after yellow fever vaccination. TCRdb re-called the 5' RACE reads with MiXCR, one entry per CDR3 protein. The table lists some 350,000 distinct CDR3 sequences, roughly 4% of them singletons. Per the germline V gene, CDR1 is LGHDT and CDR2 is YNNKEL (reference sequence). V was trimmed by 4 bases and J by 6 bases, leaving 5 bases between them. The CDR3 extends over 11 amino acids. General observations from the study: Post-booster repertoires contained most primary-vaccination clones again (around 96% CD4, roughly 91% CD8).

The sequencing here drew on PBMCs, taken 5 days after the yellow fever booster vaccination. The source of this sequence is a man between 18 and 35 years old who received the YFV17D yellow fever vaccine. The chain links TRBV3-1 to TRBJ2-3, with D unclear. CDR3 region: CASSLWDTQYF. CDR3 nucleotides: TGTGCCAGCAGCCTGTGGGATACGCAGTATTTT.